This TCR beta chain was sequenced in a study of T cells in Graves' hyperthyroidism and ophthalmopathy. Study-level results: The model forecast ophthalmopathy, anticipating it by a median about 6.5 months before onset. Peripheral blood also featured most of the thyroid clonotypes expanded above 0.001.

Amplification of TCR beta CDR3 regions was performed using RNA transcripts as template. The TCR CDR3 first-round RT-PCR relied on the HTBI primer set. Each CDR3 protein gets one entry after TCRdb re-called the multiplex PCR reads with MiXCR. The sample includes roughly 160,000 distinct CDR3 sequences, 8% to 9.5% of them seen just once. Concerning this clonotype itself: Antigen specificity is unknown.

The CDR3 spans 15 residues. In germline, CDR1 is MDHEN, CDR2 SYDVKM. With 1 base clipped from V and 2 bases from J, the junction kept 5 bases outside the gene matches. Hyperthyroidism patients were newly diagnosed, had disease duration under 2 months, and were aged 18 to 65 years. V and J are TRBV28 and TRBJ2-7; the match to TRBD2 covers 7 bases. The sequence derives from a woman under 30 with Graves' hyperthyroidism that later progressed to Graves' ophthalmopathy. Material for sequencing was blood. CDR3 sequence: CASSLSGTNAYEQYF. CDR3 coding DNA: TGTGCCAGCAGTTTATCCGGGACTAACGCCTACGAGCAGTACTTC.